The sequence of this T cell receptor beta chain was determined in a study of tissue T cells after allogeneic stem cell transplantation. V was clipped by 6 bases and J by 3 bases; unmatched bases: 8. The CDR3 is 16 amino acids. In germline, CDR1 is SGHTA, CDR2 FQGNSA. Sequencing of TCRbeta CDR3 at survey depth gave sequences and template counts. The table came from immunoSEQ multiplex PCR; TCRdb's copy has only in-frame clones and leaves some out. The repertoire includes about 42,000 clones, around nine tenths of them detected once, and approximately 3.9% sits in the top ten. The sample in question was blood, obtained before transplantation. This chain joins TRBV7-2 and TRBJ2-1, with TRBD1 matching over 10 bases. This TCR was recovered from a woman aged 35-75 years who later had graft-versus-host disease after an allogeneic stem cell transplant. The CDR3 bases are TGTGCCAGCAGTCCCGTTGGACAGGGGGTCTACAATGAGCAGTTCTTC. It codes for CASSPVGQGVYNEQFF.